These 11 T cell receptor beta chains share one sample of origin, sequenced in a study of T-cell memory formation after mild COVID-19 (dated by TCRdb to 2020 to 2022). Library preparation was by 5' RACE. The sample was run on an Illumina NovaSeq 6000. In-frame beta chains were kept once TCRdb had trimmed the public reads at Q25 with fastp and called clones with MiXCR. Each CDR3 protein gets just one entry, which takes the most common genes and DNA from the rows behind it. This sample has 55,000 to 75,000 distinct CDR3 sequences in its table, and around a quarter of those were observed once. The ten largest make up about 42% of the sample. Sequenced: PBMCs or a T cell subset sorted from them (not recorded which). These receptors all come from a man aged 18 to 30 who had mild COVID-19 (a few samples of this study predate the infection). The sample titles of this study are shuffled in the database, so cell type and time point are left out; the donor was told from shared clones.

The rearrangement joins TRBV5-5 to TRBJ1-6; D unclear. CDR1 is SGHKS, CDR2 YYEKEE, per germline (reference sequence). The CDR3 spans 14 residues. Between the trimmed V and J ends, which lost 0 bases and 16 bases, there was a span of 17 bases. CDR3 coding DNA: TGTGCCAGCAGCTTGGGGGGAAGCCCTCGACAACTCCACTTT. Encoded protein: CASSLGGSPRQLHF.

This chain links TRBV5-1 with TRBJ2-1, with TRBD2 matching over 10 bases. CDR1 is SGHRS and CDR2 is YFSETQ in the germline V gene. J lost 7 bases, V lost 2 bases, and 6 bases had no gene match. This CDR3 contains 15 residues. CDR3 residues: CASSLVLAGINEQFF. The CDR3 DNA is TGCGCCAGCAGCTTAGTACTAGCGGGGATAAATGAGCAGTTCTTC.

The chain employs TRBV5-1 and TRBJ2-5, with D hard to call. The germline gives CDR1 SGHRS, CDR2 YFSETQ. V lost 0 bases and J 4 bases, leaving 7 bases between the germline ends. CDR3 length equals 13 residues. CDR3 DNA sequence: TGCGCCAGCAGCTTGGTATCCCCAGAGACCCAGTACTTC. Its protein product is CASSLVSPETQYF.

V and J are TRBV11-1 and TRBJ2-7; D may correspond to TRBD1 or TRBD2 (5 bases each). The germline gives CDR1 SGHAT, CDR2 FQDESV (reference sequence). The CDR3 length is 15 residues. The V end was cut by 1 base, the J end by 4 bases, with 14 bases between. The CDR3, as DNA: TGTGCCAGCAGCTTAGAACGGGACGGGGCGTACGAGCAGTACGTC. Its protein is CASSLERDGAYEQYV.

The rearrangement links TRBV12-3 or TRBV12-4 to TRBJ2-7, with TRBD1 as a possible D gene (6 bases). Trimming left V 8 bases short and J 0 bases short, with 8 bases between. The CDR3 contains 12 residues. The chain's CDR3 is CASGDTSYEQYF. The CDR3 coding sequence is TGTGCCAGCGGGGACACCTCCTACGAGCAGTACTTC.

This chain joins TRBV7-3 and TRBJ2-2; no clear D gene. This CDR3 comprises 13 residues. V was trimmed by 5 bases and J by 4 bases, leaving 8 bases between them. Germline assignment: CDR1 SGHTA and CDR2 FQGTGA. This CDR3 is CASSPHPTGELFF. The DNA of the CDR3 is TGTGCCAGCAGCCCACACCCCACCGGGGAGCTGTTTTTT.

The rearrangement uses TRBV11-2 and TRBJ2-5, with TRBD1 matching 12 bases. Germline V gives CDR1 SGHAT, CDR2 FQNNGV. This CDR3 comprises 17 residues. The V gene end was trimmed by 0 bases and the J gene end by 4 bases; junction bases not matched to a gene: 6. Here the CDR3 reads CASSLDRDRGRAETQYF. The CDR3 DNA is TGTGCCAGCAGCTTAGATCGGGACAGGGGGCGCGCAGAGACCCAGTACTTC.

In its sample, this clonotype was seen many times. The chain links TRBV21-1 to TRBJ2-7; the D call in the table, TRBD1, was not verified against the DNA. TRBV21-1 is a documented pseudogene. This CDR3 spans 17 amino acids. CDR3 in DNA: TGTGCCAGCAGCACACACCCATGGGCGACAGTGGTCAACGAGCAGTACGTC. This gives the protein CASSTHPWATVVNEQYV.

The V and J genes are TRBV4-1 and TRBJ1-5; a possible D gene is TRBD1 (5 bases). The germline V gene encodes CDR1 MGHRA and CDR2 YSYEKL. This CDR3 contains 16 residues. Trimming removed 1 base at V and 4 bases at J, with 14 bases between. The CDR3 loop reads CASSQGYGRANQPQHF. The CDR3 DNA reads TGCGCCAGCAGCCAAGGATATGGCAGGGCGAATCAGCCCCAGCATTTT.

This clonotype was detected a few times. The rearrangement joins TRBV9 to TRBJ1-2; a weak D match, TRBD1 (5 bases). V was shortened by 6 bases and J by 6 bases, with 18 bases between the two germline ends. From germline, CDR1 is SGDLS and CDR2 YYNGEE. CDR3 size: 14 residues. CDR3 region: CASTTQGEVDGYTF. CDR3 sequence (DNA): TGTGCCAGCACCACGCAAGGGGAAGTCGATGGCTACACCTTC.

This clonotype was recorded once. The chain is built from TRBV20-1 and TRBJ1-1; D not resolved. The CDR3 covers 12 residues. Germline V gives CDR1 DFQATT, CDR2 SNEGSKA (reference sequence). V was cut by 0 bases and J by 5 bases, with 7 bases left in between. The CDR3 spells CSARDLGTEAFF. As DNA, the CDR3 is TGCAGTGCTAGAGATCTAGGAACTGAAGCTTTCTTT.